Each of the 21 T cell receptor beta chains below was sequenced from the same sample in a study of cytomegalovirus exposure and HLA in healthy donors. Researchers ran the PCR with 60 Vbeta and 13 Jbeta primers. Clones were read by immunoSEQ multiplex PCR, and TCRdb kept only the in-frame ones, dropping some. The sample lists approximately 120,000 clones; roughly 82% were seen once. Sequenced input: PBMCs. These receptors all come from a woman aged 55-70 years in good health and CMV-seropositive.

This clone was seen a single time. This sequence joins TRBV5-4 and TRBJ1-1, with a weak D call TRBD1 (6 bases). The CDR3 extends over 14 amino acids. With 2 bases removed from V and 4 bases from J, the gap between germline ends came to 12 bases. Germline V lookup: CDR1 SGHNT, CDR2 YYREEE (reference sequence). In DNA, the CDR3 is TGTGCCAGCAGCTTAGGGGGAACTAGCACTGAAGCTTTCTTT. Protein product: CASSLGGTSTEAFF.

The chain joins TRBV6-5 to TRBJ2-7; weak D call: TRBD2 (6 bases). V gave up 6 bases and J gave up 3 bases, with 12 bases separating them. This CDR3 contains 13 residues. The germline gives CDR1 MNHEY, CDR2 SVGAGI. CDR3 amino acids: CASSKRGLYEQYF. DNA of the CDR3: TGTGCCAGCAGCAAGAGGGGACTCTACGAGCAGTACTTC.

This sequence joins TRBV28 and TRBJ1-2; 7 bases agree with TRBD1. V dropped 6 bases and J dropped 5; count of bases not matched to a gene: 12. The length of the CDR3 is 15 residues. Germline V gene data show CDR1 as MDHEN and CDR2 as SYDVKM. CDR3 loop: CASRQGPGTDYGYTF. The CDR3 DNA follows: TGTGCCAGCAGGCAAGGGCCTGGGACAGATTATGGCTACACCTTC.

V and J are TRBV4-2 and TRBJ1-2; D gene uncertain. The V gene's germline CDR1 is LGHNA and CDR2 YNFKEQ. This CDR3 is built from 13 residues. V was trimmed by 0 bases and J by 2 bases, leaving 4 bases between them. Written as DNA, the CDR3 is TGTGCCAGCAGCCAAGACAGAAACTATGGCTACACCTTC. This encodes CASSQDRNYGYTF.

The V and J genes are TRBV29-1 and TRBJ2-5; a possible D gene is TRBD2 (5 bases). The V gene lost 7 bases and the J gene lost 2 bases, with 11 bases spanning the gap. The CDR3 runs to 12 residues. The germline V gene encodes CDR1 SQVTM and CDR2 ANQGSEA. The CDR3 region has the DNA TGCAGCGCCCGACGGGATCAAGAGACCCAGTACTTC. Translation gives CSARRDQETQYF.

The chain links TRBV5-1 to TRBJ2-3; D remains ambiguous. Trimming removed 0 bases at V and 1 base at J, with 3 bases between. The CDR3 totals 13 residues. Germline V gives CDR1 SGHRS, CDR2 YFSETQ. The CDR3: CASSLAGTDTQYF. CDR3 bases: TGCGCCAGCAGCTTGGCAGGCACAGATACGCAGTATTTT.

The rearrangement uses TRBV4-2 and TRBJ2-1, with 11 bases fitting TRBD2. V was clipped by 5 bases and J by 3 bases; unmatched bases: 3. This CDR3 comprises 15 residues. Germline CDR1 LGHNA, CDR2 YNFKEQ. The CDR3 DNA follows: TGTGCCAGCAGCGATGGACTAGCGGGCTACAATGAGCAGTTCTTC. Encoded protein: CASSDGLAGYNEQFF.

This clone was counted between two and nine times. The rearrangement links TRBV6-6 to TRBJ2-3, with 7 bases that match TRBD1. The CDR3 has 15 residues. J was trimmed by 0 bases and V by 6 bases; bases with no gene match: 6. In germline, CDR1 is MNHNY, CDR2 SVGAGI (reference sequence). The CDR3 DNA reads TGTGCCAGCAGCCCCGGGACAGCCAGCACAGATACGCAGTATTTT. Translating gives CASSPGTASTDTQYF.

The gene calls are TRBV15 and TRBJ2-7; D possibly corresponds to TRBD2 (6 bases). The CDR3 covers 14 residues. Between the trimmed V and J ends, which lost 5 bases and 2 bases, there was a span of 13 bases. From germline, CDR1 is LNHNV and CDR2 YYDKDF (reference sequence). The CDR3 protein is CATSGLTGPYEQYF. In nucleotides, the CDR3 is TGTGCCACCAGCGGACTAACGGGCCCCTACGAGCAGTACTTC.

The chain couples TRBV5-1 to TRBJ2-3; no definite D call. There are 14 residues in the CDR3. The V gene lost 7 bases and the J gene lost 1 base, with 13 bases spanning the gap. Germline CDR1 is SGHRS and CDR2 is YFSETQ. The chain's CDR3 is CASFSGRRTDTQYF. In DNA, the CDR3 is TGCGCCAGCTTTTCAGGAAGGCGCACAGATACGCAGTATTTT.

The V and J genes are TRBV28 and TRBJ1-3; weak D call: TRBD1 (6 bases). V lost 10 bases and J lost 0, with 13 bases in between. CDR1 is MDHEN, CDR2 SYDVKM, per germline. The CDR3 loop spans 14 amino acids. The CDR3: CATLDRRSGNTIYF. CDR3 nucleotide sequence: TGTGCCACCCTGGACAGACGCTCTGGAAACACCATATATTTT.

V and J are TRBV19 and TRBJ1-2, with TRBD1 identical over 9 bases. Germline CDR1 and CDR2: LNHDA and SQIVND (reference sequence). CDR3 size: 13 residues. Unmatched junction bases numbered 4, after V lost 3 bases and J lost 8 bases. The chain's CDR3 is CASSIGTGSGYTF. For the CDR3, the DNA is TGTGCCAGTAGTATCGGGACAGGGTCCGGCTACACCTTC.

Comments on this clone: A junction end diverges from the germline sequence, so it may reflect a read error. The chain couples TRBV7-7 to TRBJ1-1, with D possibly being TRBD1 (5 bases). From germline, CDR1 is SSHAT and CDR2 FNYEAQ (reference sequence). The CDR3 is 17 amino acids. The CDR3: CASSLGLVGGSANEAFF. The CDR3 coding sequence is TGTGCTAGCAGCTTAGGGTTGGTGGGGGGGAGCGCCAATGAAGCTTTCTTT.

V and J are TRBV7-2 and TRBJ1-5, with 9 bases matching TRBD1. The CDR3 runs to 15 residues. Trimming took 1 base from V and 6 from J; bases not matched to a gene: 4. Germline lookup yields CDR1 SGHTA and CDR2 FQGNSA. CDR3 sequence (DNA): TGTGCCAGCAGCTTAGGCGGGACAGGGACTCAGCCCCAGCATTTT. Protein: CASSLGGTGTQPQHF.

The CDR3 DNA reads TGCGCCAGCAGCCAAACTCCGTCGAGGGGCTACACCTTC. Residues: CASSQTPSRGYTF. J is TRBJ1-2 and V is TRBV4-1, with D unclear. The CDR3 totals 13 residues. Germline V gene lookup returns CDR1 MGHRA and CDR2 YSYEKL. V was pared by 2 bases and J by 8 bases, with 12 bases between.

This chain connects TRBV4-3 to TRBJ2-1, with 8 bases fitting TRBD2. Germline CDR1 reads LGHNA; CDR2 reads YSLEER. Germline trimming cut 3 bases from V and 0 bases from J; bases unmatched to any gene: 10. The CDR3 is 18 residues long. For the CDR3, the DNA is TGCGCCAGCAGCCAGGCAATGACTAGCGTGAGCTCCTACAATGAGCAGTTCTTC. Translated: CASSQAMTSVSSYNEQFF.

The chain is built from TRBV5-1 and TRBJ2-1; 7 bases are shared with TRBD2. The germline CDR1 and CDR2 sequences are SGHRS and YFSETQ. This CDR3 comprises 16 residues. Losses at the gene ends were 0 bases for V and 5 bases for J; bases not matched to a gene: 8. CDR3 bases: TGCGCCAGCAGCTTGGGGGGGGGTGCGGTTGACAATGAGCAGTTCTTC. Translated, it gives CASSLGGGAVDNEQFF.

The chain employs TRBV30 and TRBJ2-1, with 13 bases identical to TRBD2. J was trimmed by 10 bases and V by 2 bases; bases with no gene match: 2. Germline values: CDR1 GTSNPN, CDR2 SVGIG (reference sequence). The CDR3 extends over 13 amino acids. The CDR3 loop reads CAWSRTSGGEQFF. CDR3 nucleotides: TGTGCCTGGAGTCGGACTAGCGGGGGAGAGCAGTTCTTC. Using reference TRBV30 and TRBJ2-1 for the parts outside the CDR3, the full variable domain is SQTIHQWPATLVQPVGSPLSLECTVEGTSNPNLYWYRQAAGRGLQLLFYSVGIGQISSEVPQNLSASRPQDRQFILSSKKLLLSDSGFYLCAWSRTSGGEQFFGPGTRLTVL.

This chain links TRBV30 with TRBJ2-7; 8 nucleotides match TRBD1. CDR1 and CDR2 from the germline V gene are GTSNPN and SVGIG (reference sequence). The ends lost 5 bases at V and 0 bases at J; junction bases unmatched: 0. This CDR3 has 12 residues. The CDR3 reads CAWDRGSYEQYF. CDR3 coding DNA: TGTGCCTGGGACAGGGGCTCCTACGAGCAGTACTTC.

This sequence joins TRBV28 and TRBJ2-5; 7 nucleotides line up with TRBD1. The CDR3 covers 16 residues. The germline gives CDR1 MDHEN, CDR2 SYDVKM. V was clipped by 6 bases and J by 5 bases; unmatched bases: 15. The CDR3 is CASSRLLKGAPETQYF. The DNA of the CDR3 is TGTGCCAGCAGCCGCCTACTGAAGGGGGCGCCTGAGACCCAGTACTTC.

V is TRBV6-5 and J is TRBJ1-1, with a possible D match to TRBD1 (6 bases). Deletions cut 2 bases from V and 4 bases from J, with 8 bases between. Germline assignment: CDR1 MNHEY and CDR2 SVGAGI. The CDR3 runs to 13 residues. The CDR3 reads CASSYKGGTEAFF. The CDR3 DNA follows: TGTGCCAGCAGTTACAAAGGGGGCACTGAAGCTTTCTTT.